This paragraph covers one TCR beta chain sequence. These data are taken from a study of cytomegalovirus exposure and HLA in healthy donors. Trimming cost V 7 bases and J 2 bases; bases outside gene matches: 3. The V gene's germline CDR1 is SGHRS and CDR2 YFSETQ. The CDR3 has 14 residues. With 60 Vbeta and 13 Jbeta primers, the PCR was carried out. Data came from immunoSEQ multiplex PCR; TCRdb stores just in-frame clones and leaves some out. The repertoire includes under 90,000 clones, around 80% of them detected once, and approximately 3.2% sits in the top ten. The chain carries TRBV5-1 and TRBJ1-3; TRBD1 agrees at 10 bases. The sequencing sample was made of PBMCs. The source of this sequence is a man aged 50-59 years in good health and CMV-seropositive. CDR3 sequence: CASRGQGAGNTIYF. CDR3 in DNA: TGCGCCAGCCGAGGACAGGGGGCTGGAAACACCATATATTTT.